What follows is one T cell receptor beta chain and its context. This CDR3 comprises 13 residues. Germline assignment: CDR1 GTSNPN and CDR2 SVGIG (reference sequence). V lost 4 bases and J 2 bases, leaving 9 bases between the germline ends. Ages ranged from about 18 to 89 years, with residence in about 24 US areas. Clinical histories supplied by participants themselves formed the basis of cohort assignment. The sample is drawn from a study of blood T cell repertoires in COVID-19. Original data processing: For nucleated cells, counts were estimated from reference gene primer amplification. Clones were read by immunoSEQ multiplex PCR, and TCRdb kept only the in-frame ones, dropping some. That table is the source of V, J and clone size, and D and trimming were worked out from the DNA. The sample holds about 170,000 clones, 70% to 90% seen once.

Specimen: PBMCs or T cells enriched from blood (not recorded which). The TCR comes from a woman aged 45 to 65 who had recovered from COVID-19. V is TRBV30 and J is TRBJ1-3; D is ambiguous. The CDR3 nucleotides read TGTGCCTGGATGAGGAATACTGGAAACACCATATATTTT. Its protein is CAWMRNTGNTIYF.